The rows below give T cell receptor beta chains drawn from one sample of a study of cytomegalovirus exposure and HLA in healthy donors. The repertoire was sequenced with immunoSEQ multiplex PCR; TCRdb's copy has only in-frame clones and lacks some. The sample lists nearly 110,000 clones, 81% occurring once. Sequencing used PBMCs. All receptors derive from a man aged 25 to 45 in good health and CMV-seronegative. Each CDR3 is given with its conserved first and last residue. The D gene is left open where the match is weak. For some rows the clone size is stated as once, few or many, or as a class when expanded; others skip it.

j_call: TRBJ2-5; clone_size: -; d_call: -; v_call: TRBV7-9; cdr3_aa: CASSHGKGGETQYF
j_call: TRBJ2-7; clone_size: -; d_call: -; v_call: TRBV6-5; cdr3_aa: CASSYSLSHRSSEQYF
j_call: TRBJ1-2; clone_size: -; d_call: TRBD1; v_call: TRBV5-1; cdr3_aa: CASSLEDRGYGYTF
j_call: TRBJ2-7; clone_size: -; d_call: -; v_call: TRBV4-2; cdr3_aa: CASSQDRLEFGEQYF
j_call: TRBJ2-1; clone_size: -; d_call: TRBD2; v_call: TRBV5-4; cdr3_aa: CASSLVFSLTSGGNEQFF
j_call: TRBJ1-1; clone_size: few; d_call: -; v_call: TRBV5-8; cdr3_aa: CASSYGSGVWTEAFF
j_call: TRBJ1-2; clone_size: -; d_call: -; v_call: TRBV21-1; cdr3_aa: CASLTNYGYTF
j_call: TRBJ1-2; clone_size: few; d_call: -; v_call: TRBV6-1; cdr3_aa: CASSDTAADGYTF
j_call: TRBJ2-1; clone_size: -; d_call: TRBD2; v_call: TRBV5-4; cdr3_aa: CASSLEDSSGRINEQFF
j_call: TRBJ1-5; clone_size: few; d_call: TRBD1; v_call: TRBV11-2; cdr3_aa: CASSLDRGGNQPQHF
j_call: TRBJ1-4; clone_size: many; d_call: TRBD1; v_call: TRBV25-1; cdr3_aa: CASPPEDRVISNEKLFF
j_call: TRBJ2-7; clone_size: once; d_call: TRBD2; v_call: TRBV11-2; cdr3_aa: CASSSYSAGGKAEQYF
j_call: TRBJ1-6; clone_size: -; d_call: TRBD1; v_call: TRBV7-9; cdr3_aa: CASSLGQGDNSPLHF
j_call: TRBJ1-2; clone_size: -; d_call: -; v_call: TRBV7-8; cdr3_aa: CASSSLDSYYGYTF
j_call: TRBJ2-7; clone_size: once; d_call: -; v_call: TRBV6-1; cdr3_aa: CASSESGNHYEQYF
j_call: TRBJ1-1; clone_size: -; d_call: -; v_call: TRBV30; cdr3_aa: CAWSVVGRTEAFF
j_call: TRBJ2-7; clone_size: -; d_call: -; v_call: TRBV6-1; cdr3_aa: CASSERGQGEQYF
j_call: TRBJ2-1; clone_size: -; d_call: -; v_call: TRBV5-1; cdr3_aa: CASSRVYNEQFF
j_call: TRBJ2-7; clone_size: -; d_call: TRBD1; v_call: TRBV30; cdr3_aa: CAWGQGGPYEQYF
j_call: TRBJ2-7; clone_size: -; d_call: TRBD1; v_call: TRBV5-1; cdr3_aa: CASSYGQGGMRYF
j_call: TRBJ1-1; clone_size: -; d_call: -; v_call: TRBV7-3; cdr3_aa: CASSFQGMNTEAFF
j_call: TRBJ1-4; clone_size: -; d_call: TRBD1; v_call: TRBV11-2; cdr3_aa: CASSGSGTGFEKLFF
j_call: TRBJ2-2; clone_size: -; d_call: -; v_call: TRBV13; cdr3_aa: CASSLGAGNTGELFF
j_call: TRBJ2-5; clone_size: -; d_call: TRBD1; v_call: TRBV29-1; cdr3_aa: CSVRRGGLETQYF
j_call: TRBJ2-5; clone_size: -; d_call: -; v_call: TRBV2; cdr3_aa: CASSRWERETQYF
j_call: TRBJ2-3; clone_size: -; d_call: TRBD2; v_call: TRBV14; cdr3_aa: CASSPSGKVRDTQYF
j_call: TRBJ1-1; clone_size: -; d_call: -; v_call: TRBV19; cdr3_aa: CASTAVVRTEAFF
j_call: TRBJ2-1; clone_size: -; d_call: -; v_call: TRBV9; cdr3_aa: CASSPSGNEQFF
j_call: TRBJ2-7; clone_size: -; d_call: -; v_call: TRBV18; cdr3_aa: CASSPVRIDTYEQYF
j_call: TRBJ2-7; clone_size: few; d_call: -; v_call: TRBV6-4; cdr3_aa: CASSESSGTTYEQYF
j_call: TRBJ2-5; clone_size: -; d_call: -; v_call: TRBV13; cdr3_aa: CASSLLRSTSETQYF
j_call: TRBJ2-1; clone_size: -; d_call: -; v_call: TRBV30; cdr3_aa: CAWRVVQGYYNEQFF
j_call: TRBJ1-2; clone_size: -; d_call: -; v_call: TRBV7-9; cdr3_aa: CASSLTGYGYTF
j_call: TRBJ2-7; clone_size: -; d_call: -; v_call: TRBV14; cdr3_aa: CASSALDSISSYEQYF
j_call: TRBJ1-3; clone_size: -; d_call: TRBD1; v_call: TRBV5-4; cdr3_aa: CASSLGGTGSGNTIYF
j_call: TRBJ2-2; clone_size: -; d_call: TRBD1; v_call: TRBV9; cdr3_aa: CASSVEGQGRGELFF
j_call: TRBJ2-7; clone_size: -; d_call: -; v_call: TRBV10-2; cdr3_aa: CASTEGVAPYEQYF
j_call: TRBJ1-5; clone_size: few; d_call: -; v_call: TRBV6-1; cdr3_aa: CASSEAGENRPQHF
j_call: TRBJ2-7; clone_size: -; d_call: TRBD1; v_call: TRBV28; cdr3_aa: CASSWTGAVSYEQYF
j_call: TRBJ2-6; clone_size: few; d_call: -; v_call: TRBV5-4; cdr3_aa: CASSPPHSSGANVLTF
j_call: TRBJ1-3; clone_size: -; d_call: -; v_call: TRBV7-2; cdr3_aa: CASSISGGGVGNTIYF
j_call: TRBJ1-1; clone_size: -; d_call: TRBD1; v_call: TRBV5-1; cdr3_aa: CASSTGQGTEAFF